This is a list of T cell receptor beta chains from one sample in a study of T cell changes during pregnancy in multiple sclerosis. Libraries were prepared by immunoSEQ multiplex PCR; TCRdb keeps only in-frame clonotypes and omits some of them. The top ten hold around 0.9% of the sample, which has about 49,000 clones, about 92% seen once. The sample here was peripheral blood, taken after pregnancy. The receptors were gathered from a female donor with multiple sclerosis, enrolled in a pregnancy study. The CDR3 runs from the conserved cysteine through the conserved F or W. Fields, in order: D gene, J gene, V gene, clone size, CDR3 protein, CDR3 DNA. A D gene is named only where the DNA matches it firmly. Not every row has a clone size; where given, it reads once, few, many or a size class.

d_gene: NA
j_gene: TRBJ1-6
v_gene: TRBV7-2
abundance: NA
CDR3aa: CASRGGAQNSPLHF
CDR3nt: TGTGCCAGCAGAGGTGGGGCACAGAATTCACCCCTCCACTTT

d_gene: NA
j_gene: TRBJ2-3
v_gene: TRBV7-2
abundance: NA
CDR3aa: CASSLGSRADTQYF
CDR3nt: TGTGCCAGCAGCTTAGGGTCCAGGGCAGATACGCAGTATTTT

d_gene: NA
j_gene: TRBJ2-1
v_gene: TRBV11-1
abundance: NA
CDR3aa: CASRRTGEQFF
CDR3nt: TGTGCCAGCAGACGGACTGGGGAGCAGTTCTTC

d_gene: TRBD2
j_gene: TRBJ2-7
v_gene: TRBV7-9
abundance: NA
CDR3aa: CASSLASGGGGEQYF
CDR3nt: TGTGCCAGCAGCTTGGCGTCTGGCGGGGGGGGTGAGCAGTACTTC

d_gene: NA
j_gene: TRBJ2-3
v_gene: TRBV6-1
abundance: NA
CDR3aa: CASKPGGAALNTQYF
CDR3nt: TGTGCCAGCAAACCGGGGGGCGCAGCTTTAAATACGCAGTATTTT

d_gene: TRBD1
j_gene: TRBJ1-5
v_gene: TRBV19
abundance: NA
CDR3aa: CASSPGTGYNQPQHF
CDR3nt: TGTGCCAGTAGCCCCGGGACAGGGTACAATCAGCCCCAGCATTTT

d_gene: NA
j_gene: TRBJ2-3
v_gene: TRBV27
abundance: NA
CDR3aa: CASSFSAPRSTDTQYF
CDR3nt: TGTGCCAGCAGTTTCTCAGCGCCGAGAAGCACAGATACGCAGTATTTT

d_gene: TRBD2
j_gene: TRBJ2-1
v_gene: TRBV4-3
abundance: NA
CDR3aa: CASSQGTSGEPYNEQFF
CDR3nt: TGCGCCAGCAGCCAAGGGACTAGCGGGGAACCCTACAATGAGCAGTTCTTC

d_gene: NA
j_gene: TRBJ2-7
v_gene: TRBV2
abundance: NA
CDR3aa: CAALQGHTYEQYF
CDR3nt: TGTGCCGCATTACAGGGCCACACCTACGAGCAGTACTTC

d_gene: NA
j_gene: TRBJ1-3
v_gene: TRBV7-6
abundance: NA
CDR3aa: CASSSQDTSGNTIYF
CDR3nt: TGTGCCAGCAGCTCCCAGGACACCTCTGGAAACACCATATATTTT

d_gene: TRBD1
j_gene: TRBJ2-3
v_gene: TRBV11-3
abundance: NA
CDR3aa: CASSFRQGTDTQYF
CDR3nt: TGTGCCAGCAGCTTTCGACAGGGAACAGATACGCAGTATTTT

d_gene: TRBD1
j_gene: TRBJ1-1
v_gene: TRBV12-5
abundance: NA
CDR3aa: CASGLSRTGGGTEAFF
CDR3nt: TGTGCTAGTGGTTTGTCTCGAACAGGGGGAGGAACTGAAGCTTTCTTT

d_gene: NA
j_gene: TRBJ2-5
v_gene: TRBV6-6
abundance: NA
CDR3aa: CASTDPGQKETQYF
CDR3nt: TGTGCCAGCACCGACCCGGGACAAAAAGAGACCCAGTACTTC

d_gene: NA
j_gene: TRBJ1-2
v_gene: TRBV7-2
abundance: NA
CDR3aa: CASSRWGGLAYGYTF
CDR3nt: TGTGCCAGCAGCCGCTGGGGGGGGCTAGCTTATGGCTACACCTTC

d_gene: TRBD2
j_gene: TRBJ2-1
v_gene: TRBV6-4
abundance: NA
CDR3aa: CASSDSGTSGGAEQFF
CDR3nt: TGTGCCAGCAGTGACTCGGGGACTAGCGGGGGGGCCGAGCAGTTCTTC

d_gene: NA
j_gene: TRBJ2-7
v_gene: TRBV5-8
abundance: NA
CDR3aa: CASSLDVVTSDSYEQYF
CDR3nt: TGTGCCAGCAGCTTGGATGTAGTAACCTCCGACTCCTACGAGCAGTACTTC

d_gene: NA
j_gene: TRBJ1-1
v_gene: TRBV19
abundance: medium-sized
CDR3aa: CASSPTTVYTEAFF
CDR3nt: TGTGCCAGTAGTCCCACGACAGTCTACACTGAAGCTTTCTTT

d_gene: NA
j_gene: TRBJ2-3
v_gene: TRBV6-1
abundance: NA
CDR3aa: CASSEWQGFTDTQYF
CDR3nt: TGTGCCAGCAGTGAGTGGCAGGGATTCACAGATACGCAGTATTTT

d_gene: NA
j_gene: TRBJ2-1
v_gene: TRBV5-5
abundance: NA
CDR3aa: CASSPLPEAGGYNEQFF
CDR3nt: TGTGCCAGCAGCCCGCTTCCGGAGGCAGGGGGGTACAATGAGCAGTTCTTC

d_gene: NA
j_gene: TRBJ1-5
v_gene: TRBV19
abundance: NA
CDR3aa: CASSSRDTNQPQHF
CDR3nt: TGTGCCAGTAGTTCCCGGGACACTAATCAGCCCCAGCATTTT

d_gene: TRBD1
j_gene: TRBJ2-5
v_gene: TRBV12-5
abundance: NA
CDR3aa: CASGLVPGQQETQYF
CDR3nt: TGTGCTAGTGGTTTGGTACCGGGACAGCAAGAGACCCAGTACTTC

d_gene: NA
j_gene: TRBJ1-6
v_gene: TRBV2
abundance: once
CDR3aa: CASTSGSSYNSPLHF
CDR3nt: TGTGCCAGCACTTCGGGGAGCTCCTATAATTCACCCCTCCACTTT

d_gene: NA
j_gene: TRBJ1-3
v_gene: TRBV2
abundance: NA
CDR3aa: CASSPSEAGRNTIYF
CDR3nt: TGTGCCAGCAGCCCATCCGAGGCAGGGAGAAACACCATATATTTT

d_gene: NA
j_gene: TRBJ2-1
v_gene: TRBV25-1
abundance: NA
CDR3aa: CASSDSSSDRSYYNEQFF
CDR3nt: TGTGCCAGCAGTGACTCAAGTTCCGACAGGTCATACTACAATGAGCAGTTCTTC

d_gene: NA
j_gene: TRBJ1-2
v_gene: TRBV5-1
abundance: NA
CDR3aa: CASSLGTVQTNYGYTF
CDR3nt: TGCGCCAGCAGCTTGGGGACAGTCCAAACTAACTATGGCTACACCTTC

d_gene: TRBD1
j_gene: TRBJ1-4
v_gene: TRBV7-6
abundance: once
CDR3aa: CASSLRTGVRVDEKLFF
CDR3nt: TGTGCCAGCAGCCTCCGGACAGGGGTGAGGGTTGATGAAAAACTGTTTTTT